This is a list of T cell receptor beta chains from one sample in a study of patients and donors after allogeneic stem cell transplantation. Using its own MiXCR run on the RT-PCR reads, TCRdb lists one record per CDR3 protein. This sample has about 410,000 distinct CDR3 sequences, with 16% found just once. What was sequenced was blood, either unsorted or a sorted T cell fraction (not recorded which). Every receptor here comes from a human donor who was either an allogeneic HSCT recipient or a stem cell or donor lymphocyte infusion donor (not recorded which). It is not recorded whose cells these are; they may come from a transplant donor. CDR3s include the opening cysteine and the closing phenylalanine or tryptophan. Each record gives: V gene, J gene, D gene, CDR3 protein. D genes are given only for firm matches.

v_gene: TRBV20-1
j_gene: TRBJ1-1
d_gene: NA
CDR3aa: CSVAKSQNTEAFF

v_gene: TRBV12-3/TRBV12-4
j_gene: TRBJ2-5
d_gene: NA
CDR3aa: CASSITPGSGGETQYF

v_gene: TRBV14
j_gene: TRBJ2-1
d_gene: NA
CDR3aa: CASSPLGYEQFF

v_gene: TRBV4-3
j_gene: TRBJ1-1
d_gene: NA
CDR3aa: CASSPRDVPGAVGEAFF

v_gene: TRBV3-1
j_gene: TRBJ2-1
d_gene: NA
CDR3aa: CASRRDNEQFF

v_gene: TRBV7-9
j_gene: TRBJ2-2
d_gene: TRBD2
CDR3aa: CASSFPTSGTGGELFF

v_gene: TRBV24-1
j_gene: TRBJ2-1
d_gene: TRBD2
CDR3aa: CATSGILADEQFF

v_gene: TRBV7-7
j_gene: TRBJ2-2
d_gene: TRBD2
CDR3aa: CASSLRAGRGTGELFF

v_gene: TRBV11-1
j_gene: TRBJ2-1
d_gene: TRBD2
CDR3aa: CASSDTSGSYEQFF

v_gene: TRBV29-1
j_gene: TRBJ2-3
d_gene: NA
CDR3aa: CSVDASTDTQYF

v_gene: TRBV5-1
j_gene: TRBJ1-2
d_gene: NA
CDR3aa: CASSAGKGYGYTF

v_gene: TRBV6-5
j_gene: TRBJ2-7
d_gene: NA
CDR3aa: CASSWGETYEQYF

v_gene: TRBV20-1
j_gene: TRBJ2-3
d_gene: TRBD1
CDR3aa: CSAGTGADTQYF

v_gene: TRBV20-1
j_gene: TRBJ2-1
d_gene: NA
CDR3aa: CSASPGRAFNEQFF

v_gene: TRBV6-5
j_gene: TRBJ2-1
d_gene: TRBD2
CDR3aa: CASSYMGLAGSRSYNEQFF

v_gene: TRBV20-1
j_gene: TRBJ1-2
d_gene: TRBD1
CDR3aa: CSASKDRGPLYGYTF

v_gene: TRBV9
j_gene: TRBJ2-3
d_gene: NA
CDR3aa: CASSVVQQADTQYF

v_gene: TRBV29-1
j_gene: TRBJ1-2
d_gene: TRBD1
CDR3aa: CSVEAQGVVYGYTF

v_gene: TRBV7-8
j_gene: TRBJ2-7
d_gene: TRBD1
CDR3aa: CASSHGTARREQYF

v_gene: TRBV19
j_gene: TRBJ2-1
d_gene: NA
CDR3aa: CASSIGGGRNEQFF

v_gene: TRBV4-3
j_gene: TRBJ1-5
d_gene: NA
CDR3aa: CASSQDRGSWQPQHF

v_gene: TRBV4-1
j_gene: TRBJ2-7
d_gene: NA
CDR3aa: CASSQVLGVNEQYF

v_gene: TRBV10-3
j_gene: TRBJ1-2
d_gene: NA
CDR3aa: CAISESRTGGYTF

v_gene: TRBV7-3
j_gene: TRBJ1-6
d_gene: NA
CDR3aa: CASSFGGNSPLHF

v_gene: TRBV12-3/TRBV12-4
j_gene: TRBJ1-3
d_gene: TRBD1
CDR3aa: CASRRQGAGNTIYF

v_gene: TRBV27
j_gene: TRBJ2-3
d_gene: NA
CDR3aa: CASSLSTLWWRNYTDTQYF

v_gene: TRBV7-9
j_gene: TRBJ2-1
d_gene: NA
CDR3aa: CASSSSAVSSEQFF

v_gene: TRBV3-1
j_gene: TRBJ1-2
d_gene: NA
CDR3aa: CASKGAAYGYTF

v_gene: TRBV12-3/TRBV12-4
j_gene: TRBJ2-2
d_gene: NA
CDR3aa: CASSLALGDDTGELFF

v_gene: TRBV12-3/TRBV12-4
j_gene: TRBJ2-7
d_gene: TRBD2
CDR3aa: CASSLLAGSYEQYF

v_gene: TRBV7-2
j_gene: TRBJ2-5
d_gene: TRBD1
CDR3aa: CASSFRQGVRETQYF

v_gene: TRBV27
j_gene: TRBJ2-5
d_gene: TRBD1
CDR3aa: CASSFLRDREETQYF

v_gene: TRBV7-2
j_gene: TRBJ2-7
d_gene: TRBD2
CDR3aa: CASSPGGDFYEQYF

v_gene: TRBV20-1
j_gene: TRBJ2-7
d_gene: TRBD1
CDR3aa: CSARVGQGGPYEQYF

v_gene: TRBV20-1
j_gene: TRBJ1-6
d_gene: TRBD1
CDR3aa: CSADRQGSGSPLHF

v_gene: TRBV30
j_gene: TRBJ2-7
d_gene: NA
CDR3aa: CAWNKPGRDGKGEQYF

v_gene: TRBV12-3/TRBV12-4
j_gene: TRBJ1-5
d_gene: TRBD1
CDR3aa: CASSPYTGAGNQPQHF

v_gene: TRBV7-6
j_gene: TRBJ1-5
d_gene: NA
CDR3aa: CASSLTDGQPQHF

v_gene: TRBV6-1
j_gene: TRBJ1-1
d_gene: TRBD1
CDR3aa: CASRETGGRGTEAFF

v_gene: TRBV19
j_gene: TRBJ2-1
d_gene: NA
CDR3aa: CASSILPGGEQFF

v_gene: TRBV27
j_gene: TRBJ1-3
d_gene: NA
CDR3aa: CASSSRNSGNTIYF

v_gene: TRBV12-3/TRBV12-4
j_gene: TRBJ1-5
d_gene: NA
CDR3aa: CASSLRWGDQPQHF

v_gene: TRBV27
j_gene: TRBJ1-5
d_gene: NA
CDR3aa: CASSSLVGQPQHF

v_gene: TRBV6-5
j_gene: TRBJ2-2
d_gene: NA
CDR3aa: CASSYGLPSTNTGELFF